The following is a T cell receptor (beta chain) sequence with its context. Under the authors' procedure: Amplifying reference gene primers gave estimates of nucleated cell counts. Sequenced by immunoSEQ multiplex PCR; TCRdb stores in-frame clones only, minus some. The V and J calls and clone size come from that table; D and trimming were worked out from the DNA. The data show roughly 250,000 clones, with around 80% seen just once and about 1.9% held by the top ten. This sample was taken from a study of blood T cell repertoires in COVID-19. Study details: Acute and convalescent COVID-19 specimens originated in the United States, Italy and Spain. Sources were T cells, B-cell-depleted T cells, or PBMCs; the material itself was cDNA or gDNA.

Unmatched junction bases numbered 6, after V lost 7 bases and J lost 4 bases. CDR1 is SGHRS and CDR2 is YFSETQ in the germline V gene. The CDR3 totals 15 residues. The TCR comes from a woman of 80 years or more with acute or convalescent COVID-19. The sequencing sample was made of peripheral blood. The chain couples TRBV5-1 to TRBJ2-3; TRBD2 matches 13 bases. The CDR3 sequence: CASRTSGRVADTQYF. CDR3 nucleotides: TGCGCCAGCCGAACTAGCGGGAGGGTGGCAGATACGCAGTATTTT.